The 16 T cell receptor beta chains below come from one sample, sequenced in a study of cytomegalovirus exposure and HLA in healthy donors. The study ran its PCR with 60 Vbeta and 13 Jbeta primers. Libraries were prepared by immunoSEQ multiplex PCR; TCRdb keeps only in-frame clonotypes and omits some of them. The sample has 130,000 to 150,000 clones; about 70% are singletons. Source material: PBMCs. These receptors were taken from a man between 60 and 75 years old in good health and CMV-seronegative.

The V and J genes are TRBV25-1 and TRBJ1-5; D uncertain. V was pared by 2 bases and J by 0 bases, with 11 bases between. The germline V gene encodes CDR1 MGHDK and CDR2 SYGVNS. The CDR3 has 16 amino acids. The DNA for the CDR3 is TGTGCCAGCAGTGAAATGCAGGATTATAGCAATCAGCCCCAGCATTTT. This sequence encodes CASSEMQDYSNQPQHF.

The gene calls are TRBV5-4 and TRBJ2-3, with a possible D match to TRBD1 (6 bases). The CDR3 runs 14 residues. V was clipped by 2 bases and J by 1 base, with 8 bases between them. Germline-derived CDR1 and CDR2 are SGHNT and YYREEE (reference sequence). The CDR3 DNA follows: TGTGCCAGCAGCTTAAAGGGGGGCACAGATACGCAGTATTTT. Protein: CASSLKGGTDTQYF.

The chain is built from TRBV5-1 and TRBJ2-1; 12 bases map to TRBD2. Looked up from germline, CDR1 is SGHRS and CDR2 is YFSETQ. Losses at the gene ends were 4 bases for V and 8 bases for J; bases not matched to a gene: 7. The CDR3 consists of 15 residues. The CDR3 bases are TGCGCCAGCAGCCCCAGGACTAGCGGGAACGATGAGCAGTTCTTC. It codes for CASSPRTSGNDEQFF.

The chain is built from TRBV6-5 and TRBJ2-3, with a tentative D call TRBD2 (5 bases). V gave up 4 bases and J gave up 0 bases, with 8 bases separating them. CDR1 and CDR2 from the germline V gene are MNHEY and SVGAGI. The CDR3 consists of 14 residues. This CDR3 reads CASSSGGSTDTQYF. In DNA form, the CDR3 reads TGTGCCAGCAGTTCTGGCGGGAGCACAGATACGCAGTATTTT.

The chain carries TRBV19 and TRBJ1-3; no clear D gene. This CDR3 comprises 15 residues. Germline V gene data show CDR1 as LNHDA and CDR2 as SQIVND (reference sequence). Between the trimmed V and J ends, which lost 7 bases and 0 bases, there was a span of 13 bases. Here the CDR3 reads CASTQPGSSGNTIYF. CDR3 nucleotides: TGTGCCAGTACTCAGCCCGGGAGCTCTGGAAACACCATATATTTT.

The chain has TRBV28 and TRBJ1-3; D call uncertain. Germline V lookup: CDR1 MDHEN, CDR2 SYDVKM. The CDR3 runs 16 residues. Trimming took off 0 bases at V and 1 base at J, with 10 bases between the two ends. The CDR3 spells CASSLWAGDSGNTIYF. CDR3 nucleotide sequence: TGTGCCAGCAGTTTATGGGCAGGCGATTCTGGAAACACCATATATTTT. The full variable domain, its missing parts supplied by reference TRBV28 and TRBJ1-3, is DVKVTQSSRYLVKRTGEKVFLECVQDMDHENMFWYRQDPGLGLRLIYFSYDVKMKEKGDIPEGYSVSREKKERFSLILESASTNQTSMYLCASSLWAGDSGNTIYFGEGSWLTVV.

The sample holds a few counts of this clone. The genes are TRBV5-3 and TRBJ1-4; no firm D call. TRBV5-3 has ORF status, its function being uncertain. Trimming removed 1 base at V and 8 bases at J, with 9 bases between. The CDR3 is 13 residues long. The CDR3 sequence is CARSLRVHEKLFF. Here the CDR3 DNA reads TGTGCCAGAAGCTTGCGGGTACACGAAAAACTGTTTTTT.

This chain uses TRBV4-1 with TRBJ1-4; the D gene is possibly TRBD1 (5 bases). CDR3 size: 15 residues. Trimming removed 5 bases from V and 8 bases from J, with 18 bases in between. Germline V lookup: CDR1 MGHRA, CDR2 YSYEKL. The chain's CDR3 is CASSEIRDFDEKLFF. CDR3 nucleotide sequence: TGCGCCAGCAGCGAGATAAGGGACTTTGACGAAAAACTGTTTTTT.

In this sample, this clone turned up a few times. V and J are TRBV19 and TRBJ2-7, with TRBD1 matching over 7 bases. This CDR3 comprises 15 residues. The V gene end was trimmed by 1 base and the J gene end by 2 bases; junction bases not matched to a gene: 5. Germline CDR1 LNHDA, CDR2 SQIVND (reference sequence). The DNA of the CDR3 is TGTGCCAGTAGTATAGTCGACAGGGCGACCTACGAGCAGTACTTC. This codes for CASSIVDRATYEQYF. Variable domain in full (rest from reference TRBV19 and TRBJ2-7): DGGITQSPKYLFRKEGQNVTLSCEQNLNHDAMYWYRQDPGQGLRLIYYSQIVNDFQKGDIAEGYSVSREKKESFPLTVTSAQKNPTAFYLCASSIVDRATYEQYFGPGTRLTVT.

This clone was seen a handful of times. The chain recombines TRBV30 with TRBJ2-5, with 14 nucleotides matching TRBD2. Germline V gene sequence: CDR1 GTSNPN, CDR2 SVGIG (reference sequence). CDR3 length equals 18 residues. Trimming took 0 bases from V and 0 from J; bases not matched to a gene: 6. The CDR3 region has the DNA TGTGCCTGGAGTGTGGTCCGGACTAGCGGGGGGTACCAAGAGACCCAGTACTTC. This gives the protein CAWSVVRTSGGYQETQYF.

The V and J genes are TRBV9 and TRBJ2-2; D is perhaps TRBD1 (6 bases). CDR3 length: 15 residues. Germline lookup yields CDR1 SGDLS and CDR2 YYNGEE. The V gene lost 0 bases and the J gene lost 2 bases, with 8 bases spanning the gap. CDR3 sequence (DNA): TGTGCCAGCAGCGTAGGACAGGCTAACACCGGGGAGCTGTTTTTT. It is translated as CASSVGQANTGELFF.

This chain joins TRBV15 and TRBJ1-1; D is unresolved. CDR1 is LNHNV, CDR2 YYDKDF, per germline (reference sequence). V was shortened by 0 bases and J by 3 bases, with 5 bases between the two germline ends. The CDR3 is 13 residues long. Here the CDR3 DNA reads TGTGCCACCAGCAGAGATCCCGACACTGAAGCTTTCTTT. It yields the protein CATSRDPDTEAFF.

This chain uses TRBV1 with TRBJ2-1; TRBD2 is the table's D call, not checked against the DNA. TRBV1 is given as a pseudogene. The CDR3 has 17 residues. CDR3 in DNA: TGCACCAGCAGCCCAAGATCGAAAGCTAGCGGGAGGAGGGAGCAGTTCTTC. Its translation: CTSSPRSKASGRREQFF.

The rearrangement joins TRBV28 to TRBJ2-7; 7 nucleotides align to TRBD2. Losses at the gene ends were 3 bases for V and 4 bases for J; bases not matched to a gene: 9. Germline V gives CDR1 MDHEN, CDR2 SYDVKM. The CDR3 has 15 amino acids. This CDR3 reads CASSFREREFYEQYF. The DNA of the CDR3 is TGTGCCAGCAGTTTCCGGGAGCGGGAATTTTACGAGCAGTACTTC.

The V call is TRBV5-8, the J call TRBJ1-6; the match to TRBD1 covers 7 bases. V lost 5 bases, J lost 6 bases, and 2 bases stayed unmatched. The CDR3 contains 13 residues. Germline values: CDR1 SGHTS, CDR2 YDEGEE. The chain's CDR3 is CASRDRTNSPLHF. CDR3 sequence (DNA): TGTGCCAGCAGGGACAGGACTAATTCACCCCTCCACTTT.

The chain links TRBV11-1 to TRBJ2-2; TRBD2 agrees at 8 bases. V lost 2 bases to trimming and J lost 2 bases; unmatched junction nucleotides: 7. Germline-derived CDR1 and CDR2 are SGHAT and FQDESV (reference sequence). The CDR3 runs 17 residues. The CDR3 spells CASSLRRSGTNTGELFF. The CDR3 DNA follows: TGTGCCAGCAGCTTACGCCGTAGCGGGACTAACACCGGGGAGCTGTTTTTT.